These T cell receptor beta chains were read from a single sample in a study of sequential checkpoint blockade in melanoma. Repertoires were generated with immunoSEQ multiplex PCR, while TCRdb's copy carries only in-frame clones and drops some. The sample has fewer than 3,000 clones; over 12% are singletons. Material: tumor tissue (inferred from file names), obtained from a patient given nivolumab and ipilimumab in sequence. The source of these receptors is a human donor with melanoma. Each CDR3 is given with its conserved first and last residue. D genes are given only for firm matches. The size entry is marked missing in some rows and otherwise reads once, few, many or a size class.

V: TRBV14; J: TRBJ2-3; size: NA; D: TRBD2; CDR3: CASSQGLAGVMRTDTQYF; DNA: TGTGCCAGCAGCCAAGGACTAGCGGGAGTTATGAGGACAGATACGCAGTATTTT
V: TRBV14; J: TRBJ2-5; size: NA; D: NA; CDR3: CASRGGRSTRETQYF; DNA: TGTGCCAGCAGGGGCGGCAGGTCAACCAGGGAGACCCAGTACTTC
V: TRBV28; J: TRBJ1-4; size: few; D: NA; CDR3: CASSPRGRNPTNEKLFF; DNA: TGTGCCAGCAGCCCTAGAGGGCGCAACCCAACTAATGAAAAACTGTTTTTT
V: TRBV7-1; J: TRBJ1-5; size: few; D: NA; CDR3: CASSLVEDQPQHF; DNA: TGTGCCAGCAGCTTAGTGGAAGATCAGCCCCAGCATTTT
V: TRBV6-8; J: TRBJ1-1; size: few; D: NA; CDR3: CASSPGNTEAFF; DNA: TGTGCCAGCAGCCCCGGCAACACTGAAGCTTTCTTT
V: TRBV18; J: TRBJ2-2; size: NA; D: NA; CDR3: CASSPRPSKDTGELFF; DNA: TGTGCCAGCTCACCACGGCCGTCAAAAGACACCGGGGAGCTGTTTTTT
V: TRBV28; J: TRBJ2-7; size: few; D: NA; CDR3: CASSLLFPQGSYEQYF; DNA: TGTGCCAGCAGTTTATTGTTTCCGCAGGGCTCCTACGAGCAGTACTTC
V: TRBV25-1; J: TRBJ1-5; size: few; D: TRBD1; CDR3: CAIPDRVVSNQPQHF; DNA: TGTGCCATCCCGGACAGGGTGGTTAGCAATCAGCCCCAGCATTTT
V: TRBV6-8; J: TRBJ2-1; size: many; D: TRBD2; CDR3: CASSWSGGFEFF; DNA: TGTGCCAGCAGTTGGTCGGGAGGTTTTGAGTTCTTC
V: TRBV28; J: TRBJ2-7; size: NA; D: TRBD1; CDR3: CASSSTRQGPNHEQYF; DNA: TGTGCCAGCAGTTCTACCCGACAGGGCCCCAACCACGAGCAGTACTTC
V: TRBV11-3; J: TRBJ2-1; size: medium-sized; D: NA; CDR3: CASSSYRVQTDEQFF; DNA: TGTGCCAGCAGCTCCTACAGGGTGCAGACGGATGAGCAGTTCTTC
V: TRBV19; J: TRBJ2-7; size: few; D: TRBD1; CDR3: CASNPGQGPSYEQYF; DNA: TGTGCCAGTAACCCGGGACAGGGGCCCTCCTACGAGCAGTACTTC
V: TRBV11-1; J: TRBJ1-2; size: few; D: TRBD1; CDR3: CASSDSDRLNYGYTF; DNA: TGTGCCAGCAGCGACTCGGACAGGCTGAACTATGGCTACACCTTC
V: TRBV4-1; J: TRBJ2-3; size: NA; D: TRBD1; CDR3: CASSQDPGQGVVGTDTQYF; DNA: TGCGCCAGCAGCCAAGATCCGGGACAGGGGGTCGTTGGTACAGATACGCAGTATTTT
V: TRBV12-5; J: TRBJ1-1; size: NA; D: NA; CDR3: CASGLIGPFEAFF; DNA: TGTGCTAGTGGTTTGATCGGGCCGTTTGAAGCTTTCTTT
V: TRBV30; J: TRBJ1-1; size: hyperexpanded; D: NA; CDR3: CARRAGNTEAFF; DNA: TGTGCCCGCAGGGCGGGGAACACTGAAGCTTTCTTT
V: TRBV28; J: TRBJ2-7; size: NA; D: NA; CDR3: CASCLVAGNHEQYF; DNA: TGTGCCAGCTGTTTGGTCGCAGGGAACCACGAGCAGTACTTC
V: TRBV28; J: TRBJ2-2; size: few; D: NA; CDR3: CASSYLWDSLNTGELFF; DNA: TGTGCCAGCAGTTATTTGTGGGACTCCCTTAACACCGGGGAGCTGTTTTTT
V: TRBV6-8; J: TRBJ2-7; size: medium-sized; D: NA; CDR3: CASSPFSLGVNEQYF; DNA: TGTGCCAGCAGTCCGTTTTCCCTCGGGGTCAACGAGCAGTACTTC
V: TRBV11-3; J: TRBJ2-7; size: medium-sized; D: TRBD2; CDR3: CASSLTASGYEQYF; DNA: TGTGCCAGCAGCTTAACAGCTAGCGGGTACGAGCAGTACTTC
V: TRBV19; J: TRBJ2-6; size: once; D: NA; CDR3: CASSRGQGKVSGANVLTF; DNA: TGTGCCAGTAGTAGGGGGCAGGGGAAGGTTTCTGGGGCCAACGTCCTGACTTTC
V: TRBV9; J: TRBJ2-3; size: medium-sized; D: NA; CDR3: CASSSRTWGTDTQYF; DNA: TGTGCCAGCAGCTCACGAACTTGGGGCACAGATACGCAGTATTTT